This TCR beta chain was obtained from a study of cytotoxic CD8 clonotypes in ibrutinib-treated CLL. Overall study context: The patients comprised approximately eleven relapsed/refractory and around 14 treatment-naive cases, some 17 IGHV unmutated. By median roughly 62 months, approximately twelve had progressed and about 15 stayed remitted; responses had been 2 complete and some 24 partial.

Between the trimmed V and J ends, which lost 8 bases and 4 bases, there was a span of 14 bases. The CDR3 totals 13 residues. Germline CDR1 and CDR2: MDHEN and SYDVKM. Here immunoSEQ multiplex PCR was the method, and the copy in TCRdb shows in-frame clones only, minus some. Among about 22,000 clones listed, about 78% were seen once. The J gene is TRBJ1-1, the V gene TRBV28; D gene unclear. This receptor was obtained from a human donor with chronic lymphocytic leukemia. Sequenced here: PBMCs, sampled before ibrutinib treatment. CDR3 nucleotide sequence: TGTGCCAGCGGCGTTCGAGGGCCCACTGAAGCTTTCTTT. Amino acid sequence: CASGVRGPTEAFF. Full variable domain (outside the CDR3, taken from reference TRBV28 and TRBJ1-1): DVKVTQSSRYLVKRTGEKVFLECVQDMDHENMFWYRQDPGLGLRLIYFSYDVKMKEKGDIPEGYSVSREKKERFSLILESASTNQTSMYLCASGVRGPTEAFFGQGTRLTVV.